This T cell receptor beta chain was identified during a study of PD-1 blockade in mismatch repair-deficient tumors. Study at large: Patients had some twelve mismatch repair-deficient cancer types, all previously treated and progressing.

Mismatch repair deficiency was confirmed in all patients, by PCR or immunohistochemistry. Comment on this clone: A junction boundary mismatches the germline segment, possibly from a read error.

This table comes from immunoSEQ multiplex PCR, and its TCRdb copy is limited to in-frame clones, with some not included. The sample carries some 120,000 clones, 88% recorded once. This CDR3 spans 17 amino acids. Germline values: CDR1 SQVTM, CDR2 ANQGSEA. This TCR was recovered from an adult with mismatch repair-deficient cancer. Source: peripheral blood, taken approximately 73 weeks after starting pembrolizumab. The rearrangement joins TRBV29-1 to TRBJ2-5; 10 nucleotides line up with TRBD2. The CDR3 nucleotides read TGCAGCGTTGAAACCCCTAGCGGGAGAAACCTCCAAGAGGCCCAGTACTTC. Amino acid sequence: CSVETPSGRNLQEAQYF. Drawing the rest from reference TRBV29-1 and TRBJ2-5, the complete variable domain is SAVISQKPSRDICQRGTSLTIQCQVDSQVTMMFWYRQQPGQSLTLIATANQGSEATYESGFVIDKFPISRPNLTFSTLTVSNMSPEDSSIYLCSVETPSGRNLQEAQYFGPGTRLLVL.